This TCR beta chain was retrieved from a study of T-cell memory formation after mild COVID-19 (dated by TCRdb to the early 2020s). For context, the study as a whole: TCR sequence clusters from the two donors were found to be largely donor specific. In a couple of donors, T-cell clones that expanded and contracted after mild COVID-19 were followed by sequencing TCRalpha and TCRbeta repertoires longitudinally. The cohort was made up of two young adult volunteers, one female and one male, who were previously healthy. The study at large found these results: Some responding clones were detected in pre-infection memory, suggesting pre-existing cross-reactive memory T cells joined the SARS-CoV-2 response. From day 15 to 85, contracting clones showed balanced CD4/CD8 phenotypes, whereas a second wave of clones that expanded from day 15 to 37 leaned towards CD4+. SARS-CoV-2 specificity of the second-wave clones peaking on day 37 was not confirmed. Contracting CD4+ clones were located mainly in the CM and EM memory subsets, whereas CD8+ clones were found to be enriched in EMRA. The study covered only a couple of mild cases, and larger cohorts including severe cases with pre-infection samples were considered necessary.

Sequenced on an Illumina NovaSeq 6000. TCRalpha and TCRbeta cDNA libraries were constructed by 5'RACE with constant-segment primers, with sample barcodes and unique molecular identifiers being introduced. Trizol reagent was used to extract RNA from every sample. Amplification of the libraries took two PCR steps, and the second step added a second sample barcode plus Illumina TruSeq adapters. Sequencing of libraries was performed on an Illumina NovaSeq with 2 x 150 bp paired-end reads. The authors' pipeline ran thus. Demultiplexing of reads and collapsing into UMI-guided consensus sequences were performed with migec v1.2.7. With mixcr v2.1.11, UMI consensuses were aligned to TRA and TRB V and J templates and assembled into clonotypes. A clonotype was counted as expanded or contracted only if both edgeR and NoisET called the change significant, with noise models trained on biological replicates. edgeR calls used a false discovery rate-adjusted p below 0.01 and a log2 fold-change threshold of 1. As an exploratory analysis of dynamics, max-normalized trajectories of the 1000 most abundant clonotypes were examined with PCA combined with hierarchical clustering. The CD4 or CD8 phenotype of responding clones was assigned using the separately sequenced CD4+ and CD8+ repertoires. TCRdb reran the public reads through fastp at Q25 and MiXCR, keeping productive beta chains. Each entry is one CDR3 protein sequence, shown with its most common DNA and genes. The V and J calls here are based on TCRdb, not the publication. A total of around 250,000 distinct CDR3 sequences appear in this sample, 8.5% to 9.5% of them only once. 20% to 25% of the sample comes from the top ten.

From cysteine to phenylalanine, the CDR3 is 12 amino acids long. Just the 36-base CDR3 DNA is kept, in frame starting at base 1. Based on the germline V gene, the CDR1 and CDR2 sequences are MNHEY and SVGAGI. V was cut back by 6 bases and J by 10 bases, leaving a gap of 14 bases between them. Ficoll-Paque density gradient centrifugation was used to isolate PBMCs. This clonotype was found a few times. The antigen it binds to is not known. There are no base qualities to consult, and no much larger clone falls within one base. The chain uses TRBV6-5 and TRBJ2-3; TRBD2 is a weak D gene call, 6 bases matching. Sequencing was carried out using PBMCs or a T cell subset sorted from them (not recorded which). The origin of this receptor is a young man who had mild COVID-19 (a few samples of this study predate the infection). The sample titles of this study are shuffled in the database, so cell type and time point are left out; the donor was told from shared clones. The encoded CDR3 is CASSPRGGPQYF. At the DNA level, the sequence is TGTGCCAGCAGCCCGCGGGGTGGGCCGCAGTATTTT.